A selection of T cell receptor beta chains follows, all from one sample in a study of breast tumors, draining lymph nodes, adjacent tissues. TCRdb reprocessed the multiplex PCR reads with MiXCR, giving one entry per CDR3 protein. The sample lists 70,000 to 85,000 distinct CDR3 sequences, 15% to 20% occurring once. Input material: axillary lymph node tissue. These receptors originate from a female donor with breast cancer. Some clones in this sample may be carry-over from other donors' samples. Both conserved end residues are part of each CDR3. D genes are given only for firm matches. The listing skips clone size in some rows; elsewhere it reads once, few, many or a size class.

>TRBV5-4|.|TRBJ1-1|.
CASSPPRGNTEAFF
TGTGCCAGCAGCCCCCCCAGGGGTAACACTGAAGCTTTCTTT
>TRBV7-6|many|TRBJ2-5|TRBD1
CASSLNRGQGGETQYF
TGTGCCAGCAGCCTGAATAGGGGACAGGGAGGGGAGACCCAGTACTTC
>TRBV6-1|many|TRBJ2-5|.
CASRGGGGETQYF
TGTGCCAGCCGTGGAGGAGGGGGGGAGACCCAGTACTTC
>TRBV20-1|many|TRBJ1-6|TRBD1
CSAREGGRSYNSPLHF
TGCAGTGCTAGAGAAGGGGGCAGGTCCTATAATTCACCCCTCCACTTT
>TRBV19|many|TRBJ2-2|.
CASSPGYTGELFF
TGTGCCAGCAGCCCAGGGTACACCGGGGAGCTGTTTTTT
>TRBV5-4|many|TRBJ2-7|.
CASRLDHTYEQYF
TGTGCCAGCAGATTGGATCACACCTACGAGCAGTACTTC
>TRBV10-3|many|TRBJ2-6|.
CAISGVGSGANVLTF
TGTGCCATCAGTGGGGTAGGTTCTGGGGCCAACGTCCTGACTTTC
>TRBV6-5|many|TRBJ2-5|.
CASTNTGLGETQYF
TGTGCCAGCACCAACACAGGGCTCGGGGAGACCCAGTACTTC
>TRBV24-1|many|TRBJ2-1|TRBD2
CATSDSSGRRYDEQFF
TGTGCCACCAGTGATAGTAGCGGGAGAAGGTACGATGAGCAGTTCTTC
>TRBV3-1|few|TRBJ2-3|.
CASSPLWTPEEDTQYF
TGTGCCAGCAGTCCCCTTTGGACACCGGAGGAGGATACGCAGTATTTT
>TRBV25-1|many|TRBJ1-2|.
CASSESSNGYTF
TGTGCCAGCAGTGAATCATCCAACGGCTACACCTTC
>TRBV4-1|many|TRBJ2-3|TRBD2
CASSQSLAGAGDTQYF
TGCGCCAGCAGCCAATCCCTAGCGGGAGCGGGAGATACGCAGTATTTT
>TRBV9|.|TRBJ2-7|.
CASSADSLSYEQYF
TGTGCCAGCAGCGCAGATAGCTTATCCTACGAGCAGTACTTC
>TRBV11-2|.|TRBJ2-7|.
CASSHTAYERYF
TGCGCCAGCAGCCATACAGCTTACGAGCGGTACTTC
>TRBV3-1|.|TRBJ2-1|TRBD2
CASSRLAAYNEQFF
TGTGCCAGCAGCCGACTAGCGGCATACAATGAGCAGTTCTTC
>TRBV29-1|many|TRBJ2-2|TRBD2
CSVVALAGGPNTGELFF
TGCAGCGTTGTAGCGCTAGCGGGAGGCCCGAACACCGGGGAGCTGTTTTTT
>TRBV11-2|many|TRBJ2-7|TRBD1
CASSITGGELYEQYF
TGTGCCAGCAGCATAACAGGGGGCGAGTTGTACGAGCAGTACTTC
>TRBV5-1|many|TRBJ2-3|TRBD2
CASSHGSGPLGTDTQYF
TGCGCCAGCAGCCATGGTAGCGGGCCCCTTGGCACAGATACGCAGTATTTT
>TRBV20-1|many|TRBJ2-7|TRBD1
CSARDDAGTGRYEQYF
TGCAGTGCTAGAGACGACGCTGGGACAGGGCGGTACGAGCAGTACTTC
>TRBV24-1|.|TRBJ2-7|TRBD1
CATSDAGTGGSYERYF
TGTGCCACCAGTGATGCCGGGACAGGGGGCTCCTACGAGCGGTACTTC
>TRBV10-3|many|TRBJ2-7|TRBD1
CAIGPRTGGVSYEQYF
TGTGCCATCGGGCCAAGGACAGGGGGAGTGTCCTACGAGCAGTACTTC
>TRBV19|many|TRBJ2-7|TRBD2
CASSLRLADTYEQYF
TGTGCCAGTAGTCTGCGACTAGCGGACACCTACGAGCAGTACTTC
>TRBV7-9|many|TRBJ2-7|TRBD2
CASSFGTSEIYEQYF
TGTGCCAGCAGCTTCGGGACTAGCGAAATTTACGAGCAGTACTTC
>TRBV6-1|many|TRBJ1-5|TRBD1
CASRTGNNQPQHF
TGTGCCAGCCGGACAGGGAACAATCAGCCCCAGCATTTT
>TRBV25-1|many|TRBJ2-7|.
CASSGGPYEQYF
TGTGCCAGCAGTGGAGGGCCGTACGAGCAGTACTTC
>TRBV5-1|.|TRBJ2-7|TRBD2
CASSPGTSGTYEQYF
TGCGCCAGCAGCCCGGGGACTAGCGGGACCTACGAGCAGTACTTC